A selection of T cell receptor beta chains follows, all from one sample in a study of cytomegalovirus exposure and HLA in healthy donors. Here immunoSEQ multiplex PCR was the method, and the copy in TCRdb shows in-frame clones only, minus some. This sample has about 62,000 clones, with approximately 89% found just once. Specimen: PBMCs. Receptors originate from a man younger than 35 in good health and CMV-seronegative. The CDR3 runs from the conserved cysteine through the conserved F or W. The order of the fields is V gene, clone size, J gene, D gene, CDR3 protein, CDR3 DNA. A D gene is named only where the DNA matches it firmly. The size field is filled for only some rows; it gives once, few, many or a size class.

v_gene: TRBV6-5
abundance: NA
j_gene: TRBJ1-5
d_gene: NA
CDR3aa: CATRRPGHINQPQHF
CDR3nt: TGTGCCACCCGAAGACCGGGACACATAAATCAGCCCCAGCATTTT

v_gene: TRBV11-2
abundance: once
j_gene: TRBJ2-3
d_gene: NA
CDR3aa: CASSLVGGTDTQYF
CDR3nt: TGTGCCAGCAGCTTAGTAGGGGGCACAGATACGCAGTATTTT

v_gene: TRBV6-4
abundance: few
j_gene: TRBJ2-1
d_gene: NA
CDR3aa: CASSANSYNEQFF
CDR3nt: TGTGCCAGCAGTGCTAACTCCTACAATGAGCAGTTCTTC

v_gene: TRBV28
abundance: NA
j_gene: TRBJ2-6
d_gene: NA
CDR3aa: CASSSYRAGANVLTF
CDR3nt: TGTGCCAGCAGTTCCTACAGGGCTGGGGCCAACGTCCTGACTTTC

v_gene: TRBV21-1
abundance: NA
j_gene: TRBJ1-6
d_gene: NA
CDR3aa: CASSTPWTEDSPLHF
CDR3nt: TGTGCCAGCAGCACCCCCTGGACAGAAGATTCACCCCTCCACTTT

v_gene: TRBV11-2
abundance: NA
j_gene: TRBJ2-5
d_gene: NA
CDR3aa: CASSSKTEGVRETQYF
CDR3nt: TGTGCCAGCAGCTCTAAGACAGAAGGGGTGCGGGAGACCCAGTACTTC

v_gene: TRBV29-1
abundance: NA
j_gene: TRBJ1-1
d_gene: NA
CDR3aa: CSVVRGGTEAFF
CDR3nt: TGCAGCGTTGTAAGGGGGGGGACTGAAGCTTTCTTT

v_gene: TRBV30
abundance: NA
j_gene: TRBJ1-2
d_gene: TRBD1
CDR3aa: CAWSVDNRGSYGYTF
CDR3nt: TGTGCCTGGAGTGTGGATAACAGGGGTAGCTATGGCTACACCTTC

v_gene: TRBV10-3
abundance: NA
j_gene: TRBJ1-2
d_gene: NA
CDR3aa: CAISESDFQGYYGYTF
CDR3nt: TGTGCCATCAGTGAGTCTGATTTCCAGGGATACTATGGCTACACCTTC

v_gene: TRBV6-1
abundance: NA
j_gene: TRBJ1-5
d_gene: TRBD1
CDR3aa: CASKGATIQPQHF
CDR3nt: TGTGCCAGCAAGGGGGCTACGATTCAGCCCCAGCATTTT

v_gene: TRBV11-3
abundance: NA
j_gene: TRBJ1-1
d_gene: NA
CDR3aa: CASSLESGGAQTEAFF
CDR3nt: TGTGCCAGCAGCTTAGAATCCGGGGGGGCGCAGACTGAAGCTTTCTTT

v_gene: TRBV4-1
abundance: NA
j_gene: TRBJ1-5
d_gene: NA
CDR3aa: CASSQLTGDQPQHF
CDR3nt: TGCGCCAGCAGCCAACTTACGGGGGACCAGCCCCAGCATTTT

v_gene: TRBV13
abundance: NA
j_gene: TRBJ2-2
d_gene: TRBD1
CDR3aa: CASRTGGNTGELFF
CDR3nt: TGTGCCAGCCGTACAGGGGGGAACACCGGGGAGCTGTTTTTT

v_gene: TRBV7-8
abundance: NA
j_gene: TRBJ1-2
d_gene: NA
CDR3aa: CASSLLARTGGYTF
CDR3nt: TGTGCCAGCAGCTTACTAGCTCGTACGGGTGGCTACACCTTC

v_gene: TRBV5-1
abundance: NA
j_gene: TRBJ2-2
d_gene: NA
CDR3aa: CASSQAGLNTGELFF
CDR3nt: TGCGCCAGCAGCCAAGCAGGTTTGAACACCGGGGAGCTGTTTTTT

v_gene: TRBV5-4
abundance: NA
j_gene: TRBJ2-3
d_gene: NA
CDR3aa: CASSVGADTQYF
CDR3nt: TGTGCCAGCAGCGTGGGAGCAGATACGCAGTATTTT

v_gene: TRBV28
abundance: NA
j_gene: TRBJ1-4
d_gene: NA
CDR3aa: CASSWGGGFANEKLFF
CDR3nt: TGTGCCAGCAGTTGGGGCGGAGGGTTCGCTAATGAAAAACTGTTTTTT

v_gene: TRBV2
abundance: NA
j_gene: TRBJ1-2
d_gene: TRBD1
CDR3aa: CASRGPGTGAKDLGYTF
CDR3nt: TGTGCCAGCAGGGGTCCCGGGACAGGGGCCAAAGATCTCGGCTACACCTTC